The clone carrying this T cell receptor (beta chain) was counted a single time. This sample stems from a study of blood T cell repertoires in COVID-19. TCRdb keeps only in-frame clones here, not all; method: immunoSEQ multiplex PCR. This sample yields about 400,000 clones, of which roughly 86% are seen a single time; 3% belongs to the top ten. Per the germline V gene, CDR1 is KGHSY and CDR2 is FQNENV. The ends were cut back, 0 bases at V and 7 bases at J, with 19 bases in the middle. The CDR3 totals 17 residues. This clonotype was obtained from a human donor in a cohort sampled during active COVID-19. The gene calls are TRBV16 and TRBJ2-1, with D tentatively TRBD2 (6 bases). The sample comprised peripheral blood. The CDR3 spells CASSQSPGSGAGNEQFF. The CDR3 coding sequence is TGTGCCAGCAGCCAATCTCCCGGGAGTGGGGCGGGGAATGAGCAGTTCTTC.